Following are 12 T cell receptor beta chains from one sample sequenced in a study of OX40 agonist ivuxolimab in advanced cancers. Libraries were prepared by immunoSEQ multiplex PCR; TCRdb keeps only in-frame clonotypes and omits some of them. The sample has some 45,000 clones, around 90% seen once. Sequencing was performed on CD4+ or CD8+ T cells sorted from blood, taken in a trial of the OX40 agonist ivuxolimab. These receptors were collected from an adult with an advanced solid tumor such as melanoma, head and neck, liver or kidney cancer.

This chain's CDR3 is CAISDRTFQETQYF. In nucleotides, the CDR3 is TGTGCCATCAGTGATAGGACCTTCCAAGAGACCCAGTACTTC. This chain joins TRBV10-3 and TRBJ2-5; D gene uncertain. The CDR3 length is 14 residues. The germline V and J ends were trimmed by 3 bases and 1 base, with 9 bases remaining between them. Germline lookup yields CDR1 ENHRY and CDR2 SYGVKD.

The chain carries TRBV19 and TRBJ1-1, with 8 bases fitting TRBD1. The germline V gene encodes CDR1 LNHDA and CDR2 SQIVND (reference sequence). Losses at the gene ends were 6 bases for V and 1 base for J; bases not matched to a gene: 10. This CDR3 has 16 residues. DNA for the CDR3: TGTGCCAGTAGATGGACAGGGAGTAGGCAGAACACTGAAGCTTTCTTT. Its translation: CASRWTGSRQNTEAFF.

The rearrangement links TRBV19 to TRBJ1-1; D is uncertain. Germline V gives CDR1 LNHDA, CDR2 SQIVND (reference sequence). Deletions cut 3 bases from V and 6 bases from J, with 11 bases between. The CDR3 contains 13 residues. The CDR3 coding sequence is TGTGCCAGTAGTATCTTCTTTGGGCCTGAAGCTTTCTTT. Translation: CASSIFFGPEAFF.

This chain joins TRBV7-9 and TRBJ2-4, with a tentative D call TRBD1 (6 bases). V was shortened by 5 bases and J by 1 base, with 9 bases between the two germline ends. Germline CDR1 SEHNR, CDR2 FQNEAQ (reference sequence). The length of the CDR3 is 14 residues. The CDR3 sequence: CASSLQGAKNIQYF. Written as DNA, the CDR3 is TGTGCCAGCAGCCTACAGGGCGCCAAAAACATTCAGTACTTC. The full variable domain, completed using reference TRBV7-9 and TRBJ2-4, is DTGVSQNPRHKITKRGQNVTFRCDPISEHNRLYWYRQTLGQGPEFLTYFQNEAQLEKSRLLSDRFSAERPKGSFSTLEIQRTEQGDSAMYLCASSLQGAKNIQYFGAGTRLSVL.

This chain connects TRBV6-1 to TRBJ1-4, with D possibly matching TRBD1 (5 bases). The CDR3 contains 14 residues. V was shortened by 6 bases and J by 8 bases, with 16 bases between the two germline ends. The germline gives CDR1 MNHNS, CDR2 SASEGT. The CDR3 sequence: CASSEWGLEEKLFF. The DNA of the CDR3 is TGTGCCAGCAGCGAATGGGGCCTGGAGGAAAAACTGTTTTTT.

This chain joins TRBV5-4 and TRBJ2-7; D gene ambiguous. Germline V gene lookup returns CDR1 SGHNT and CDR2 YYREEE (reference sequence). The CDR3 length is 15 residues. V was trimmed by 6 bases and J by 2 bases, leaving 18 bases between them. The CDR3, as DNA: TGTGCCAGCACCACTGTCGGCTATCCGGCCTACGAGCAGTACTTC. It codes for CASTTVGYPAYEQYF.

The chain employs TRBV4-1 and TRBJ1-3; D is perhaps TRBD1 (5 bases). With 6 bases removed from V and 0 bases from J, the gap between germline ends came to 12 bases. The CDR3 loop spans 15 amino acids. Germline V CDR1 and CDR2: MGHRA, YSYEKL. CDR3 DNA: TGCGCCAGCAGGACAGAACCCTACTCTGGAAACACCATATATTTT. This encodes CASRTEPYSGNTIYF.

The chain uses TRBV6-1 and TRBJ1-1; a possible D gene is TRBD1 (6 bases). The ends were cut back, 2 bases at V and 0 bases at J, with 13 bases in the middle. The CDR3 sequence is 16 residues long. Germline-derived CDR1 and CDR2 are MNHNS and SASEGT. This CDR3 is CASSETGALMNTEAFF. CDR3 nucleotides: TGTGCCAGCAGTGAAACGGGGGCATTAATGAACACTGAAGCTTTCTTT.

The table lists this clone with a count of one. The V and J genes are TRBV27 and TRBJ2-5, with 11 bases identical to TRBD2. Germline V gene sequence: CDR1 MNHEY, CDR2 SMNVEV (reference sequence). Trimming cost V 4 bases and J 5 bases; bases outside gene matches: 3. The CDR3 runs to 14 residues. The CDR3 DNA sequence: TGTGCCAGCAGTTACATAGCGGGGGGGGAGACCCAGTACTTC. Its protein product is CASSYIAGGETQYF.

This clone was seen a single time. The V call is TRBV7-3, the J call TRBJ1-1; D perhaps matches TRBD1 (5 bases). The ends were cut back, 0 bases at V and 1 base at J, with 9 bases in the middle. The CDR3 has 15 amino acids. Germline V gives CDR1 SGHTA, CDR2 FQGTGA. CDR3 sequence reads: CASSLTRDSNTEAFF. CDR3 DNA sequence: TGTGCCAGCAGCTTAACGAGGGACTCGAACACTGAAGCTTTCTTT.

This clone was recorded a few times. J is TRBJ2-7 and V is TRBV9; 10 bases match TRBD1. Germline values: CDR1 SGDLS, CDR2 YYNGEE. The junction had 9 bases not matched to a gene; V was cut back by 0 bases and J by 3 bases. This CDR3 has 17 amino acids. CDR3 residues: CASSVALLGTGVYEQYF. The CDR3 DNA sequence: TGTGCCAGCAGCGTAGCCCTCCTGGGGACAGGGGTCTACGAGCAGTACTTC.

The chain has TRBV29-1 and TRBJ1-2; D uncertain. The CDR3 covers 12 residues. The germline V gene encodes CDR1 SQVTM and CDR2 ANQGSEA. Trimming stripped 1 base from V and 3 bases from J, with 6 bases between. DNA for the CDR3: TGCAGCGTTGAAGGACGAGACTATGGCTACACCTTC. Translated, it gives CSVEGRDYGYTF.